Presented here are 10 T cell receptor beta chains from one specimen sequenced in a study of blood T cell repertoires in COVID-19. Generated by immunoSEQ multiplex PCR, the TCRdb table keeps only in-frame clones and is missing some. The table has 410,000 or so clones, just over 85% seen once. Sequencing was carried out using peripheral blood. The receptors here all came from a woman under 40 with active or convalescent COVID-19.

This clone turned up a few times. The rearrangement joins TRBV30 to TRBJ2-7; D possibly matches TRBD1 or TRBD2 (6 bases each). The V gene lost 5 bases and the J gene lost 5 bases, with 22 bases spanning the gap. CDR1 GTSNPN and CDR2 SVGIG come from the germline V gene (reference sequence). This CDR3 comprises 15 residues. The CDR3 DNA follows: TGTGCCTGGGGGAGGTGGCGGACAGAAGTAAACGAGCAGTACTTC. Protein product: CAWGRWRTEVNEQYF.

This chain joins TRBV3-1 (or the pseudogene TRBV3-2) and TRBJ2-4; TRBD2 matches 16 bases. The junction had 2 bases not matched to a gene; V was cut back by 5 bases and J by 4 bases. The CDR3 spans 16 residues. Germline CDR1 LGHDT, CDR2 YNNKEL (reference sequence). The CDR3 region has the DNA TGTGCCAGCAGCTTGGGACTAGCGGGGGGGAAAAACATTCAGTACTTC. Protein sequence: CASSLGLAGGKNIQYF.

The CDR3 DNA is TGTGCCAGCAGCTTGGAGGGGCTAGGCACTGAAGCTTTCTTT. This sequence encodes CASSLEGLGTEAFF. The chain has TRBV5-6 and TRBJ1-1; maybe TRBD1 (5 bases). This CDR3 has 14 amino acids. Per germline, CDR1 SGHDT and CDR2 YYEEEE. The V end was cut by 0 bases, the J end by 4 bases, with 10 bases between.

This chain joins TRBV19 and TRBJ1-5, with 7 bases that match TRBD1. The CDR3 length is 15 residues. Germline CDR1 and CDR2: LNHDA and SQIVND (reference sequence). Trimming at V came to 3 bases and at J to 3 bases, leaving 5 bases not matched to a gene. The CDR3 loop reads CASSIAQGLNQPQHF. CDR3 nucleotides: TGTGCCAGTAGTATTGCACAGGGGCTCAATCAGCCCCAGCATTTT.

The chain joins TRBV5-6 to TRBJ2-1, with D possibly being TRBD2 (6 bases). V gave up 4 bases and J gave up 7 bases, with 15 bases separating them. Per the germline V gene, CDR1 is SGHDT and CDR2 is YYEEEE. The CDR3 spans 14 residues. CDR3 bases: TGTGCCAGCAGCCGAGCGGGTGTCATGAATGAGCAGTTCTTC. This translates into CASSRAGVMNEQFF.

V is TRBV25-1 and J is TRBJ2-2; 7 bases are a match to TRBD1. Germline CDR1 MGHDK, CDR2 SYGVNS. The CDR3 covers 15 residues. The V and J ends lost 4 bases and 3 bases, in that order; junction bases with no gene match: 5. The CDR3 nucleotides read TGTGCCAGCAGTGCCTTAGACAGGGACACCGGGGAGCTGTTTTTT. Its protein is CASSALDRDTGELFF.

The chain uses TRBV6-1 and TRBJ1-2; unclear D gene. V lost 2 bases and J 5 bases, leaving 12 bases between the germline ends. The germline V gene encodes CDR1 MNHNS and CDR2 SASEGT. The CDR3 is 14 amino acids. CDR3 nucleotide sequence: TGTGCCAGCAGTGAAAGCGCCGGTCGGTATGGCTACACCTTC. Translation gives CASSESAGRYGYTF.

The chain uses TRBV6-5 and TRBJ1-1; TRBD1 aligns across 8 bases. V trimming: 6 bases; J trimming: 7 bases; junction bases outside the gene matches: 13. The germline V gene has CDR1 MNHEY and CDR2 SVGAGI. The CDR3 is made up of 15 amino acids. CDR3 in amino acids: CASRADWTGRDEAFF. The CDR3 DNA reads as TGTGCCAGCAGGGCTGACTGGACAGGGCGAGATGAAGCTTTCTTT.

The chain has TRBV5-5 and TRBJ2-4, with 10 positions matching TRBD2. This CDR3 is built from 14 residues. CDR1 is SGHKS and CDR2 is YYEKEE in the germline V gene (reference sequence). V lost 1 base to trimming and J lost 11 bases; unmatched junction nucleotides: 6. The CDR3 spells CASSLYTSGMVQYF. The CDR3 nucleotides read TGTGCCAGCAGCTTGTATACTAGCGGGATGGTTCAGTACTTC.

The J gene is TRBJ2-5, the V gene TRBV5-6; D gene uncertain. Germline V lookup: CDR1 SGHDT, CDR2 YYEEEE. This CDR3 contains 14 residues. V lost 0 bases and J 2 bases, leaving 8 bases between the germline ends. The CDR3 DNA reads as TGTGCCAGCAGCTTGGTCTGGCCGCAAGAGACCCAGTACTTC. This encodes CASSLVWPQETQYF.